These 14 T cell receptor beta chains originate from one sample sequenced in a study of blood T cell repertoires in COVID-19. This table comes from immunoSEQ multiplex PCR, and its TCRdb copy is limited to in-frame clones, with some not included. The sample records about 280,000 clones, approximately 89% being singletons. The sample comprised PBMCs or T cells enriched from blood (not recorded which). These receptors all stem from a man aged 40-50 years who had been exposed to COVID-19.

This chain joins TRBV5-6 and TRBJ2-1, with D uncertain. Germline CDR1 and CDR2: SGHDT and YYEEEE. Trimming left V 3 bases short and J 6 bases short, with 4 bases between. The CDR3 runs to 11 residues. CDR3 nucleotides: TGTGCCAGCAGCTCACTCAATGAGCAGTTCTTC. It codes for CASSSLNEQFF.

This chain links TRBV27 with TRBJ1-4; D is unresolved. CDR3 length: 20 residues. Germline-derived CDR1 and CDR2 are MNHEY and SMNVEV (reference sequence). V lost 5 bases and J lost 4, with 29 bases in between. The CDR3 coding sequence is TGTGCCAGCAGTCCGACCCCGGTTGTCGGGTCAGATCCTAGTAATGAAAAACTGTTTTTT. This gives the protein CASSPTPVVGSDPSNEKLFF.

The V call is TRBV28, the J call TRBJ1-4; D may be TRBD1 (6 bases). Per germline, CDR1 MDHEN and CDR2 SYDVKM. The CDR3 is made up of 16 amino acids. Trimming pared 2 bases from V and 4 bases from J, leaving 14 bases between. In DNA form, the CDR3 reads TGTGCCAGCAGTTTAATGTCGGACAGTAATAATGAAAAACTGTTTTTT. This encodes CASSLMSDSNNEKLFF.

The V gene is TRBV10-2, the J gene TRBJ2-7; 7 nucleotides match TRBD2. V was clipped by 2 bases and J by 3 bases; unmatched bases: 4. Germline V lookup: CDR1 WSHSY, CDR2 SAAADI. This CDR3 is built from 14 residues. The CDR3 loop is CASSEVLAVYEQYF. DNA for the CDR3: TGCGCCAGCAGTGAGGTCCTAGCGGTCTACGAGCAGTACTTC.

The rearrangement uses TRBV20-1 and TRBJ1-1, with D hard to call. This CDR3 comprises 9 residues. Germline V gene lookup returns CDR1 DFQATT and CDR2 SNEGSKA (reference sequence). The CDR3 sequence: CSTYTEAFF. CDR3 in DNA: TGCAGCACTTACACTGAAGCTTTCTTT.

For the CDR3, the DNA is TGCAGCGTTGAGGCACAGGGGCGAACTGAAGCTTTCTTT. This sequence encodes CSVEAQGRTEAFF. The chain is built from TRBV29-1 and TRBJ1-1; TRBD1 agrees at 7 bases. This CDR3 spans 13 amino acids. Germline CDR1 SQVTM, CDR2 ANQGSEA. V dropped 3 bases and J dropped 5; count of bases not matched to a gene: 6.

The chain combines TRBV6-5 with TRBJ2-1; 7 nucleotides align to TRBD1. Looked up from germline, CDR1 is MNHEY and CDR2 is SVGAGI. V shed 6 bases and J 4 bases; nucleotides not matched to a gene: 0. CDR3 length equals 12 residues. The CDR3 DNA reads as TGTGCCAGCAGACAGGGGTACAATGAGCAGTTCTTC. Its translation is CASRQGYNEQFF.

This rearrangement joins TRBV7-9 to TRBJ2-7; maybe TRBD2 (6 bases). Germline assignment: CDR1 SEHNR and CDR2 FQNEAQ (reference sequence). CDR3 size: 12 residues. Trimming pared 1 base from V and 6 bases from J, leaving 7 bases between. The CDR3 nucleotides are TGTGCCAGCAGCTTAGACGGGAGCGAGCAGTACTTC. Protein product: CASSLDGSEQYF.

The chain has TRBV2 and TRBJ2-5; a possible D gene is TRBD2 (6 bases). The CDR3 contains 14 residues. Germline-derived CDR1 and CDR2 are SNHLY and FYNNEI. V lost 2 bases, J lost 5 bases, and 12 bases lay in between. The CDR3 DNA reads TGTGCCAGCAGTGAATTCGGCGGGATGGAGACCCAGTACTTC. Its protein product is CASSEFGGMETQYF. The whole variable domain, remainder taken from reference TRBV2 and TRBJ2-5, is EPEVTQTPSHQVTQMGQEVILRCVPISNHLYFYWYRQILGQKVEFLVSFYNNEISEKSEIFDDQFSVERPDGSNFTLKIRSTKLEDSAMYFCASSEFGGMETQYFGPGTRLLVL.

This rearrangement joins TRBV29-1 to TRBJ2-5, with D unclear. Per the germline V gene, CDR1 is SQVTM and CDR2 is ANQGSEA. Trimming stripped 0 bases from V and 1 base from J, with 3 bases between. This CDR3 contains 12 residues. CDR3 protein: CSVEDFQETQYF. The CDR3 DNA sequence: TGCAGCGTTGAAGACTTCCAAGAGACCCAGTACTTC.

The V gene is TRBV6-5, the J gene TRBJ1-2, with D possibly being TRBD1 (5 bases). Germline CDR1 and CDR2: MNHEY and SVGAGI. V dropped 6 bases and J dropped 6 bases, with 14 bases sitting between them. The CDR3 has 13 residues. The CDR3 DNA is TGTGCCAGCAGAATCAGGGTAGGGGATGGCTACACCTTC. Translating gives CASRIRVGDGYTF.

The V call is TRBV11-3, the J call TRBJ1-1; 10 nucleotides agree with TRBD1. The V gene end was trimmed by 4 bases and the J gene end by 8 bases; junction bases not matched to a gene: 4. The CDR3 spans 13 residues. The germline gives CDR1 SGHNT, CDR2 YENEEA. CDR3 residues: CASSSRDRGEAFF. The CDR3 coding sequence is TGTGCCAGCAGCTCCCGGGACAGGGGCGAAGCTTTCTTT. Complete variable domain (other parts from reference TRBV11-3 and TRBJ1-1): EAGVVQSPRYKIIEKKQPVAFWCNPISGHNTLYWYLQNLGQGPELLIRYENEEAVDDSQLPKDRFSAERLKGVDSTLKIQPAELGDSAVYLCASSSRDRGEAFFGQGTRLTVV.

The chain carries TRBV18 and TRBJ1-5; tentative D call: TRBD1 (5 bases). Trimming left V 3 bases short and J 6 bases short, with 15 bases between. This CDR3 is built from 15 residues. Looked up from germline, CDR1 is KGHSH and CDR2 is LQKENI. The CDR3 nucleotides are TGTGCCAGCTCACCGAACTCAGGGTACAGTCAGCCCCAGCATTTT. Translated: CASSPNSGYSQPQHF.

The chain links TRBV6-5 to TRBJ2-7; 7 bases are a match to TRBD2. This CDR3 comprises 13 residues. CDR1 and CDR2 from the germline V gene are MNHEY and SVGAGI. The junction had 10 bases not matched to a gene; V was cut back by 8 bases and J by 6 bases. The chain's CDR3 is CASGRIGTTEQYF. The DNA for the CDR3 is TGTGCCAGCGGACGGATAGGGACTACCGAGCAGTACTTC.